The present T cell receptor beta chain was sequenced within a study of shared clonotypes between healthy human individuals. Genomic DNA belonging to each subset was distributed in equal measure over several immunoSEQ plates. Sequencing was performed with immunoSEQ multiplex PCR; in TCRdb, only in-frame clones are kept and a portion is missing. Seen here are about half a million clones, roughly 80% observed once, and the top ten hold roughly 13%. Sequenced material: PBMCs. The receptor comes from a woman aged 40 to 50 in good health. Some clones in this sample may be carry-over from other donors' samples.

DNA for the CDR3: TGTGCCACCAGCAGAGTGGCCTACAATGAGCAGTTCTTC. Protein sequence: CATSRVAYNEQFF. The chain employs TRBV15 and TRBJ2-1, with D hard to call. Germline V lookup: CDR1 LNHNV, CDR2 YYDKDF (reference sequence). The CDR3 loop spans 13 amino acids. Trimming took off 1 base at V and 2 bases at J, with 3 bases between the two ends.